This T cell receptor beta chain was captured in a study of shared clonotypes between healthy human individuals (dated by TCRdb to the early 2020s). Regarding the complete study: A couple of women and three men aged 18 to 49 years were included in the cohort. For each donor, CD4 naive and CD4 memory were each run on three plates, CD8 naive on two plates, and CD8 memory on one plate. To estimate repertoire size and how much clonotype sharing occurs between individuals, the study deeply sequenced the blood TCR repertoires of roughly 5 healthy adults. Different laboratories and diverse techniques were used to prepare libraries and sequence TCR repertoires, to increase sequencing depth and limit assay-specific biases. Per donor, leukapheresis produced somewhere between about 0.85 and 10 billion PBMCs.

The CDR3 contains 13 residues, cysteine and phenylalanine counted. Kept here is only the CDR3 DNA, which spans 39 bases and is read in frame from base 1. V drops 8 bases and J drops 9 bases, leaving 19 bases in between. CDR1 and CDR2, looked up from the germline V gene, are KGHSH and LQKENI. TCR CDR3 regions were amplified from genomic DNA by multiplex PCR using the deep immunoSEQ assay. For each cell subset, the extracted genomic DNA was distributed evenly across all wells of several immunoSEQ 96-well plates, and each plate served as one replicate. For sorted subsets, approximately 200 ng of genomic DNA, equivalent to roughly 30,000 T cell genomes, went into each replicate PCR. Purified libraries were measured with a Qubit 3.0 fluorometer, size-checked on a Bioanalyzer 2100, and measured again with the KAPA Library Quantification kit. A separate single-read 150-cycle Illumina NextSeq 550 flow cell was used to sequence each immunoSEQ 96-well plate. The paper's processing steps were these. Because the immunoSEQ output included only junctional sequences and no quality scores, the filtering could not be the same as the filtering used for full-length reads. To assign V/J genes and CDR3, sequences were annotated against IMGT germline references using PyIR, a Python wrapper for IgBLAST v1.9. Reads were filtered out if the reads had weak V/J assignments (E-value above 1e-6), no CDR3, stop codons, out-of-frame junctions, or ambiguous translated residues. V3J clonotypes were defined as sequences sharing the same inferred V gene, J gene, and CDR3 amino acid sequence. Percentage overlap between repertoires was computed as shared unique clonotypes divided by the size of the smaller repertoire. Repertoire richness was assessed with RTK rarefaction, the Chao1 estimator, and Recon v2.1 estimates of unobserved clonotypes. OLGA was used to compute generation probabilities for all TCRbeta clonotypes that the gDNA method yielded from a handful of donors. TCRdb carries this immuneACCESS record with in-frame sequences only. Its versions omit some clonotypes, under half of them owing to an unresolved V gene in the studies checked, with the rest unexplained. V and J calls and clone size are given by that table; D and trimming were obtained from the DNA. A total of some 2,500,000 clones appear in this sample, 93% of them only once. The ten largest clones represent roughly 0.36% of the sample.

What the study reported, not specific to this receptor: Naive subsets generally had larger estimated clonotype richness than memory subsets. Compared with non-shared clonotypes, clonotypes shared by all four sorted-subset donors had higher generation probabilities. Because the study included only a small number of donors, the genetic and exposure-history diversity represented was limited. Only blood was sampled, and tissue TCR repertoires likely differ from those in blood. Based on pairwise subsampling, the degree of clonotype sharing among donors was expected to be affected by sequencing depth. Incomplete sequencing was indicated by rarefaction of sorted-subset datasets, despite the large sequencing depth. Sharing across a handful of donors was observed for about 5% of naive CD4, over 3% of naive CD8, about 2.5% of memory CD4, and about 0.4% of memory CD8 clonotypes.

Comment on this clone: No antigen is known for it. No base quality information exists; no much larger clone differs at one position.

The donors were healthy, HIV-negative adults with no recently reported acute infections or vaccinations. All donors were Caucasian adults living in Nashville, Tennessee, USA. CD4+ T cells were enriched through magnetic negative selection, after which naive cells were positively selected on CD45RA and the remaining negative fraction served as the memory subset. Blood was collected by leukapheresis, and PBMCs were isolated by Ficoll-Histopaque density gradient centrifugation and then cryopreserved in liquid nitrogen vapor phase. Analytical flow cytometry was used to check the purity and quantity of every magnetically sorted T cell population. From each sorted fraction, genomic DNA was isolated and quantified by UV absorbance on a Nanodrop 2000c.

The sample comprised naive CD4+ T cells from PBMCs. Explained via the paper, the cell subset or site label denotes: CD45RA+ positively selected. The origin of this receptor is a young man in good health. Some clones in this sample may be carry-over from other donors' samples. This receptor chain uses TRBV18 and TRBJ2-5, with the D assignment possibly TRBD1 or TRBD2, given 5 matching bases for each. The DNA sequence is as follows: TGTGCCAGCACTCCCTACGGGGCAGCGGCCCAGTACTTC. This sequence encodes CASTPYGAAAQYF.